The entry that follows covers one TCR beta chain sequence. Its antigen is undetermined. The germline CDR1 and CDR2 sequences are SGHNT and YYREEE (reference sequence). Deletions cut 2 bases from V and 5 bases from J, with 7 bases between. The CDR3 covers 12 residues. The data belong to a study of shared clonotypes between healthy human individuals. About the study: Each donor's CD4 naive and CD4 memory cells filled three plates apiece, CD8 naive two, and CD8 memory one. Whole-study findings and limits: Naive CD4 clonotypes overlapped across a few donors at roughly 5%. Larger richness was generally estimated for naive than memory subsets.

CD45RO-negative CD8 cells positively selected for CCR7 made up the naive population, which excluded terminally differentiated effector memory CD45RA+ cells. Using immunoSEQ multiplex PCR, the repertoire was profiled, and TCRdb retains in-frame clones only, with some absent. This sample has about 2 million clones, with about 95% found just once. The specimen was naive CD8+ T cells sorted from blood. This receptor was taken from a man aged 18 to 35 in good health. The chain joins TRBV5-4 to TRBJ1-1; unclear D gene. CDR3 residues: CASSFDLTEAFF. The CDR3 nucleotides are TGTGCCAGCAGCTTTGACCTGACTGAAGCTTTCTTT.